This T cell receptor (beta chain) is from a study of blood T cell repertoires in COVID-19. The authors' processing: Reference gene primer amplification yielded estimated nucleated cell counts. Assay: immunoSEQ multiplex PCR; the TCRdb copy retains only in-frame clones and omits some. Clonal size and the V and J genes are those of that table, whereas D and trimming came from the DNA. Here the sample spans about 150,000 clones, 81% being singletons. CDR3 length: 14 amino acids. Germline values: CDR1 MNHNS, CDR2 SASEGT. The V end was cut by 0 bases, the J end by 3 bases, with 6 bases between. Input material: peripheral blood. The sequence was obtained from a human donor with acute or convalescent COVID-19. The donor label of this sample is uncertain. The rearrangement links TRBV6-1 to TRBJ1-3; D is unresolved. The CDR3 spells CASSEAGGGNTIYF. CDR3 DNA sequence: TGTGCCAGCAGTGAAGCGGGAGGTGGAAACACCATATATTTT.